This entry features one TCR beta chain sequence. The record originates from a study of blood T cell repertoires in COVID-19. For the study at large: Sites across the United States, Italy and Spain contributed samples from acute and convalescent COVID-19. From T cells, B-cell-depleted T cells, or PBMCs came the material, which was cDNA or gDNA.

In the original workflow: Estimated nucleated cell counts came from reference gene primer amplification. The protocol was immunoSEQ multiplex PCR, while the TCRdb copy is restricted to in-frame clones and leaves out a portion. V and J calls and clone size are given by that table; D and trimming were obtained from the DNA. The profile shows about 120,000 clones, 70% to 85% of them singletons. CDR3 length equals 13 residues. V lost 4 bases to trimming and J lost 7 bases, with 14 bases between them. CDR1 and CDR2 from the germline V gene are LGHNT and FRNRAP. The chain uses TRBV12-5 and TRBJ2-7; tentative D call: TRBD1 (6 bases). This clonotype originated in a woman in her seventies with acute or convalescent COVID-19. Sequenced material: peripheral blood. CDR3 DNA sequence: TGTGCTAGTGGTTCCGGGACACTTTGGGAGCAGTACGTC. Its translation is CASGSGTLWEQYV.